What follows are 20 T cell receptor beta chains derived from one specimen sequenced in a study of cytomegalovirus exposure and HLA in healthy donors. Primers for the PCR totalled 60 Vbeta and 13 Jbeta. The protocol was immunoSEQ multiplex PCR, while the TCRdb copy is restricted to in-frame clones and leaves out a portion. This repertoire shows 100,000 to 150,000 clones, over 60% found once; its top ten account for around 3.5%. Material: PBMCs. The receptors shown here come from a human donor in good health.

The rearrangement links TRBV19 to TRBJ2-3, with 8 bases matching TRBD2. V was pared by 1 base and J by 0 bases, with 0 bases of the junction left unmatched. The CDR3 covers 15 residues. Per the germline V gene, CDR1 is LNHDA and CDR2 is SQIVND (reference sequence). CDR3 coding DNA: TGTGCCAGTAGTATAGCTAGCGGGAGCACAGATACGCAGTATTTT. Residues: CASSIASGSTDTQYF.

The chain carries TRBV7-6 and TRBJ2-3, with TRBD1 identical over 8 bases. The germline V gene encodes CDR1 SGHVS and CDR2 FNYEAQ. V shed 5 bases, J shed 2 bases, and the junction held 12 bases outside the gene matches. CDR3 size: 17 residues. This CDR3 reads CASSSYKDRVHTDTQYF. The CDR3, as DNA: TGTGCCAGCAGCAGCTATAAGGACAGGGTCCACACAGATACGCAGTATTTT.

This clone was recorded a few times. V is TRBV2 and J is TRBJ1-5; D is unclear. CDR1 and CDR2 from the germline V gene are SNHLY and FYNNEI. The CDR3 extends over 13 amino acids. Trimming removed 6 bases from V and 0 bases from J, with 6 bases in between. Written as DNA, the CDR3 is TGTGCCAGCAGGGAGAATAGCAATCAGCCCCAGCATTTT. Protein sequence: CASRENSNQPQHF.

The chain couples TRBV7-9 to TRBJ1-5, with 7 bases fitting TRBD1. Germline V gives CDR1 SEHNR, CDR2 FQNEAQ (reference sequence). J was trimmed by 10 bases and V by 5 bases; bases with no gene match: 2. The CDR3 is made up of 11 amino acids. CDR3 bases: TGTGCCAGCAGCCGAGGGGGCCCCCAGCATTTT. Its protein is CASSRGGPQHF. The whole variable domain, remainder taken from reference TRBV7-9 and TRBJ1-5, is DTGVSQNPRHKITKRGQNVTFRCDPISEHNRLYWYRQTLGQGPEFLTYFQNEAQLEKSRLLSDRFSAERPKGSFSTLEIQRTEQGDSAMYLCASSRGGPQHFGDGTRLSIL.

This clone was seen once. The rearrangement joins TRBV28 to TRBJ1-1; tentative D call: TRBD1 (5 bases). Germline assignment: CDR1 MDHEN and CDR2 SYDVKM. The ends were cut back, 6 bases at V and 7 bases at J, with 12 bases in the middle. The CDR3 runs to 12 residues. The CDR3 protein is CASSLDRFEAFF. CDR3 nucleotide sequence: TGTGCCAGCAGCCTCGACAGATTTGAAGCTTTCTTT.

The table lists this clone with a few counts. This chain links TRBV11-3 with TRBJ2-6; 7 bases map to TRBD1. V was pared by 3 bases and J by 0 bases, with 5 bases of the junction left unmatched. Germline V CDR1 and CDR2: SGHNT, YENEEA. This CDR3 region has 17 residues. The DNA for the CDR3 is TGTGCCAGCAGCTTTGGGGACAGTTTCTCTGGGGCCAACGTCCTGACTTTC. This encodes CASSFGDSFSGANVLTF.

This chain connects TRBV11-2 to TRBJ2-6; possible D gene TRBD2, 6 bases. Germline loops: CDR1 SGHAT, CDR2 FQNNGV. This CDR3 comprises 15 residues. Deletions cut 5 bases from V and 2 bases from J, with 10 bases between. The CDR3 DNA follows: TGTGCCAGCAGCCCCCCGGGGGCTGGGGCCAACGTCCTGACTTTC. Amino acid sequence: CASSPPGAGANVLTF.

The chain employs TRBV7-9 and TRBJ2-1; D is possibly TRBD1 (6 bases). Germline loops: CDR1 SEHNR, CDR2 FQNEAQ (reference sequence). V gave up 5 bases and J gave up 12 bases, with 17 bases separating them. CDR3 length: 13 amino acids. The CDR3: CASSQGLGAAQFF. The CDR3 DNA reads as TGTGCCAGCAGCCAGGGGTTGGGGGCGGCGCAGTTCTTC.

The chain is built from TRBV28 and TRBJ1-4; 7 nucleotides align to TRBD1. V was clipped by 5 bases and J by 8 bases; unmatched bases: 8. The CDR3 has 14 residues. Germline V lookup: CDR1 MDHEN, CDR2 SYDVKM. DNA of the CDR3: TGTGCCAGCAGTCCCGGGACAGTAAGGGAAAAACTGTTTTTT. As protein: CASSPGTVREKLFF.

The rearrangement uses TRBV27 and TRBJ2-3, with TRBD2 identical over 16 bases. CDR1 is MNHEY, CDR2 SMNVEV, per germline (reference sequence). This CDR3 has 17 amino acids. V was clipped by 6 bases and J by 1 base; unmatched bases: 4. This chain's CDR3 is CASSTGTSGGGTDTQYF. The CDR3 DNA reads as TGTGCCAGCAGCACAGGGACTAGCGGGGGGGGCACAGATACGCAGTATTTT.

The chain links TRBV30 to TRBJ2-1; TRBD2 matches 7 bases. In germline, CDR1 is GTSNPN, CDR2 SVGIG (reference sequence). J lost 7 bases, V lost 1 base, and 7 bases had no gene match. CDR3 length: 14 residues. In DNA form, the CDR3 reads TGTGCCTGGAGTGGCGGGAGAGTAGTAAATGAGCAGTTCTTC. It is translated as CAWSGGRVVNEQFF.

This chain uses TRBV5-1 with TRBJ2-2, with TRBD1 as a possible D gene (6 bases). The germline V gene has CDR1 SGHRS and CDR2 YFSETQ. The CDR3 extends over 16 amino acids. Trimming took off 4 bases at V and 4 bases at J, with 17 bases between the two ends. CDR3 nucleotides: TGCGCCAGCAGCAGTTTGGGGGCCTCGAGCACCGGGGAGCTGTTTTTT. It translates to CASSSLGASSTGELFF. The full variable domain, rest sourced from reference TRBV5-1 and TRBJ2-2, is KAGVTQTPRYLIKTRGQQVTLSCSPISGHRSVSWYQQTPGQGLQFLFEYFSETQRNKGNFPGRFSGRQFSNSRSEMNVSTLELGDSALYLCASSSLGASSTGELFFGEGSRLTVL.

The chain employs TRBV15 and TRBJ1-1; 7 bases are a match to TRBD1. This CDR3 is built from 17 residues. The V gene end was trimmed by 3 bases and the J gene end by 2 bases; junction bases not matched to a gene: 12. Germline lookup yields CDR1 LNHNV and CDR2 YYDKDF (reference sequence). Here the CDR3 reads CATSSRRTGEINTEAFF. The CDR3, as DNA: TGTGCCACCAGCAGTAGGAGAACAGGGGAGATAAACACTGAAGCTTTCTTT. Filled out from reference TRBV15 and TRBJ1-1, the complete variable domain reads DAMVIQNPRYQVTQFGKPVTLSCSQTLNHNVMYWYQQKSSQAPKLLFHYYDKDFNNEADTPDNFQSRRPNTSFCFLDIRSPGLGDTAMYLCATSSRRTGEINTEAFFGQGTRLTVV.

The rearrangement joins TRBV27 to TRBJ1-5; 10 bases match TRBD1. This CDR3 is built from 17 residues. CDR1 is MNHEY and CDR2 is SMNVEV in the germline V gene (reference sequence). With V trimmed by 5 bases and J by 1 base, 8 bases remained unmatched. DNA of the CDR3: TGTGCCAGCAGTCCTAGGGACAGGGGTCGAAGCAATCAGCCCCAGCATTTT. Its protein product is CASSPRDRGRSNQPQHF.

The V and J genes are TRBV28 and TRBJ1-3, with D hard to call. The CDR3 has 10 amino acids. V was clipped by 6 bases and J by 7 bases, with 4 bases between them. The germline gives CDR1 MDHEN, CDR2 SYDVKM. CDR3 loop: CASSRNTIYF. The CDR3 nucleotides read TGTGCCAGCAGCCGGAACACCATATATTTT.

The chain joins TRBV28 to TRBJ2-7; D is possibly TRBD1 (6 bases). The germline V gene encodes CDR1 MDHEN and CDR2 SYDVKM. The CDR3 runs to 14 residues. Trimming cost V 3 bases and J 2 bases, with 11 bases left between them. The CDR3 reads CASSFLGGPYEQYF. In DNA form, the CDR3 reads TGTGCCAGCAGTTTTTTAGGGGGACCCTACGAGCAGTACTTC.

This clone has a handful of counts. The V gene is TRBV5-1, the J gene TRBJ2-6, with 8 bases matching TRBD2. This CDR3 has 19 residues. V lost 4 bases, J lost 0 bases, and 12 bases stayed unmatched. The V gene's germline CDR1 is SGHRS and CDR2 YFSETQ. CDR3 residues: CASSLGGGSARSGANVLTF. In DNA, the CDR3 is TGCGCCAGCAGCCTCGGGGGGGGCTCAGCACGCTCTGGGGCCAACGTCCTGACTTTC.

This chain connects TRBV6-5 to TRBJ1-1; tentatively, D is TRBD1 (5 bases). The CDR3 covers 14 residues. V was trimmed by 6 bases and J by 5 bases, leaving 16 bases between them. Germline V gene data show CDR1 as MNHEY and CDR2 as SVGAGI. This chain's CDR3 is CASSSQGGWTEAFF. In DNA, the CDR3 is TGTGCCAGCAGCTCCCAGGGAGGGTGGACTGAAGCTTTCTTT.

The rearrangement joins TRBV6-6 to TRBJ1-5; 7 bases map to TRBD1. The CDR3 spans 16 residues. V shed 6 bases and J 0 bases; nucleotides not matched to a gene: 8. Germline CDR1 is MNHNY and CDR2 is SVGAGI (reference sequence). CDR3 sequence reads: CASSHGQAYSNQPQHF. The CDR3 DNA follows: TGTGCCAGCAGCCACGGACAGGCTTATAGCAATCAGCCCCAGCATTTT.

The chain couples TRBV2 to TRBJ1-5; 11 bases are shared with TRBD1. V lost 5 bases to trimming and J lost 3 bases; unmatched junction nucleotides: 3. This CDR3 has 15 amino acids. Germline lookup yields CDR1 SNHLY and CDR2 FYNNEI. The CDR3 coding sequence is TGTGCCAGCAGTCGGACAGGGGGCTACAATCAGCCCCAGCATTTT. This sequence encodes CASSRTGGYNQPQHF.